These 15 T cell receptor beta chains originate from one sample sequenced in a study of blood T cell repertoires in COVID-19. Profiling relied on immunoSEQ multiplex PCR, and the TCRdb table lists in-frame clones only, not all of them. The data show about 140,000 clones, about 87% seen once. The sequenced sample was peripheral blood. All receptors come from a human donor in a cohort sampled during active COVID-19.

The rearrangement joins TRBV27 to TRBJ1-2; 9 bases agree with TRBD1. Germline V gene data show CDR1 as MNHEY and CDR2 as SMNVEV (reference sequence). Trimming at V came to 5 bases and at J to 3 bases, leaving 10 bases not matched to a gene. The CDR3 extends over 16 amino acids. Here the CDR3 DNA reads TGTGCCAGCAGTGGGGGCGACTGGGACAGGGACTATGGCTACACCTTC. It is translated as CASSGGDWDRDYGYTF.

V gene TRBV5-4 combines with J gene TRBJ1-2, with a tentative D call TRBD1 (6 bases). With 5 bases removed from V and 8 bases from J, the gap between germline ends came to 16 bases. CDR1 and CDR2 (germline): SGHNT, YYREEE (reference sequence). There are 13 residues in the CDR3. For the CDR3, the DNA is TGTGCCAGCAGTCTCCAAGGGGGAGGGGGCTACACCTTC. The encoded protein is CASSLQGGGGYTF.

This clone was observed a handful of times. This chain joins TRBV5-1 and TRBJ2-7; 13 nucleotides line up with TRBD2. CDR3 length: 17 residues. Germline V gives CDR1 SGHRS, CDR2 YFSETQ. The V segment lost 2 bases and the J segment 3 bases; nucleotides outside the gene matches: 8. The CDR3 bases are TGCGCCAGCAGCTTTCATACTAGCGGGGGGGTTGGCTACGAGCAGTACTTC. Amino acid sequence: CASSFHTSGGVGYEQYF. Full variable domain (remainder filled in from reference TRBV5-1 and TRBJ2-7): KAGVTQTPRYLIKTRGQQVTLSCSPISGHRSVSWYQQTPGQGLQFLFEYFSETQRNKGNFPGRFSGRQFSNSRSEMNVSTLELGDSALYLCASSFHTSGGVGYEQYFGPGTRLTVT.

This chain connects TRBV7-2 to TRBJ2-7; weak D call: TRBD2 (5 bases). Germline assignment: CDR1 SGHTA and CDR2 FQGNSA. Trimming removed 5 bases at V and 4 bases at J, with 12 bases between. CDR3 size: 13 residues. The CDR3: CASSQWETYEQYF. CDR3 bases: TGTGCCAGCAGCCAGTGGGAGACGTACGAGCAGTACTTC.

The CDR3 sequence: CASSPGTGVSPLHF. In DNA, the CDR3 is TGTGCCAGCAGCCCCGGGACAGGGGTCTCACCCCTCCACTTT. The chain recombines TRBV5-8 with TRBJ1-6, with 10 bases aligning to TRBD1. The CDR3 is 14 amino acids. V shed 4 bases, J shed 10 bases, and the junction held 5 bases outside the gene matches. Germline V CDR1 and CDR2: SGHTS, YDEGEE. Variable domain in full (rest from reference TRBV5-8 and TRBJ1-6): EAGVTQSPTHLIKTRGQQATLRCSPISGHTSVYWYQQALGLGLQFLLWYDEGEERNRGNFPPRFSGRQFPNYSSELNVNALELEDSALYLCASSPGTGVSPLHFGNGTRLTVT.

The rearrangement uses TRBV7-3 and TRBJ2-1; 8 bases line up with TRBD1. The CDR3 covers 15 residues. The J segment lost 9 bases and the V segment lost 2 bases, leaving 9 bases of the junction unmatched. Germline V gene sequence: CDR1 SGHTA, CDR2 FQGTGA. CDR3 in amino acids: CASSLDRQGWGEQFF. CDR3 DNA sequence: TGTGCCAGCAGCTTAGACCGACAGGGGTGGGGTGAGCAGTTCTTC.

The chain uses TRBV18 and TRBJ1-5, with 9 nucleotides matching TRBD1. Per the germline V gene, CDR1 is KGHSH and CDR2 is LQKENI. This CDR3 is 15 amino acids long. Trimming removed 4 bases from V and 4 bases from J; junction bases left unmatched: 5. This CDR3 reads CASSRGQGKNQPQHF. The CDR3 DNA follows: TGTGCCAGCTCACGGGGACAGGGTAAGAATCAGCCCCAGCATTTT.

The count of this clone is one. The CDR3: CASSIQTGAPTEAFF. The CDR3 region has the DNA TGTGCCAGTAGTATTCAGACAGGCGCTCCCACTGAAGCTTTCTTT. This chain connects TRBV19 to TRBJ1-1; tentative D call: TRBD1 (6 bases). Trimming took 3 bases from V and 4 from J, leaving 15 bases between them. CDR1 is LNHDA, CDR2 SQIVND, per germline (reference sequence). This CDR3 spans 15 amino acids.

This chain links TRBV5-1 with TRBJ2-3; D is unclear. This CDR3 is built from 14 residues. V was trimmed by 4 bases and J by 4 bases, leaving 13 bases between them. The germline gives CDR1 SGHRS, CDR2 YFSETQ. The CDR3 protein is CASSPYLEADTQYF. Written as DNA, the CDR3 is TGCGCCAGCAGCCCTTATCTCGAGGCAGATACGCAGTATTTT.

J is TRBJ2-1 and V is TRBV5-1; TRBD2 matches 13 bases. The CDR3 sequence is 19 residues long. Germline V gene data show CDR1 as SGHRS and CDR2 as YFSETQ. V shed 4 bases, J shed 6 bases, and the junction held 16 bases outside the gene matches. CDR3 sequence reads: CASSIDRGQTSGRVNEQFF. CDR3 in DNA: TGCGCCAGCAGCATCGACAGGGGCCAAACTAGCGGGAGGGTCAATGAGCAGTTCTTC. Full variable domain (remainder filled in from reference TRBV5-1 and TRBJ2-1): KAGVTQTPRYLIKTRGQQVTLSCSPISGHRSVSWYQQTPGQGLQFLFEYFSETQRNKGNFPGRFSGRQFSNSRSEMNVSTLELGDSALYLCASSIDRGQTSGRVNEQFFGPGTRLTVL.

This sequence joins TRBV9 and TRBJ2-2; D is ambiguous. Germline V gives CDR1 SGDLS, CDR2 YYNGEE. Trimming removed 4 bases at V and 0 bases at J, with 13 bases between. CDR3 size: 16 residues. The chain's CDR3 is CASSPYISANTGELFF. As DNA, the CDR3 is TGTGCCAGCAGCCCGTATATAAGCGCGAACACCGGGGAGCTGTTTTTT.

V usage is TRBV30 and J usage is TRBJ2-3; 8 nucleotides match TRBD2. The V gene end was trimmed by 2 bases and the J gene end by 1 base; junction bases not matched to a gene: 2. The V gene's germline CDR1 is GTSNPN and CDR2 SVGIG (reference sequence). CDR3 length equals 14 residues. CDR3 nucleotides: TGTGCCTGGAGTCCGGGGGGGGGCACAGATACGCAGTATTTT. It translates to CAWSPGGGTDTQYF.

This sequence joins TRBV19 and TRBJ1-2; 9 bases match TRBD1. This CDR3 contains 15 residues. Germline V gene lookup returns CDR1 LNHDA and CDR2 SQIVND (reference sequence). J was trimmed by 2 bases and V by 4 bases; bases with no gene match: 5. The CDR3: CASSSPDRGNYGYTF. The CDR3 coding sequence is TGTGCCAGTAGTAGCCCCGACAGGGGGAACTATGGCTACACCTTC.

V usage is TRBV27 and J usage is TRBJ2-1, with 12 bases that match TRBD2. The CDR3 contains 19 residues. The germline V gene has CDR1 MNHEY and CDR2 SMNVEV (reference sequence). The V and J ends lost 7 bases and 0 bases, in that order; junction bases with no gene match: 13. DNA for the CDR3: TGTGCCAGCACCTTAACGACTAGCGGGAGTAGTAGCTCCTACAATGAGCAGTTCTTC. Its protein is CASTLTTSGSSSSYNEQFF.

V usage is TRBV10-3 and J usage is TRBJ1-5; 7 bases line up with TRBD1. The trim removed 4 bases at V and 1 base at J, leaving 1 base unmatched. The CDR3 has 14 residues. Germline CDR1 ENHRY, CDR2 SYGVKD. The CDR3 bases are TGTGCCATCAGTGGGGACAGCAGCAATCAGCCCCAGCATTTT. Translating gives CAISGDSSNQPQHF.